The 5 T cell receptor beta chains reported below all come from one sample, sequenced in a study of PD-1 blockade in classical Hodgkin lymphoma. The data were produced by immunoSEQ multiplex PCR, yet TCRdb's version contains in-frame clones alone and is incomplete. The repertoire has more than 25,000 clones, around 92% of them found once; the top ten carry 0.35%. As to time point: newly diagnosed, previously untreated cHL patient sample. The study purified CD4+ T cells from thawed PBMCs using magnetic negative selection. The sequenced sample consisted of CD4+ T cells from blood. These TCRs come from a human donor with classical Hodgkin lymphoma.

The chain recombines TRBV7-3 with TRBJ1-3; 7 nucleotides line up with TRBD1. The junction had 10 bases not matched to a gene; V was cut back by 2 bases and J by 0 bases. The CDR3 spans 18 residues. The V gene's germline CDR1 is SGHTA and CDR2 FQGTGA. CDR3 in DNA: TGTGCCAGCAGCTTAGACTGGGGACAGCCCGGCTCTGGAAACACCATATATTTT. Amino acids: CASSLDWGQPGSGNTIYF.

This chain links TRBV4-2 with TRBJ1-1, with unresolved D. Germline V gene sequence: CDR1 LGHNA, CDR2 YNFKEQ. This CDR3 is built from 19 residues. Trimming cost V 0 bases and J 0 bases, with 20 bases left between them. Here the CDR3 DNA reads TGTGCCAGCAGCCAAGAAAGAGAGGAGGGCACAACCATGAACACTGAAGCTTTCTTT. It encodes CASSQEREEGTTMNTEAFF.

The V gene is TRBV6-1, the J gene TRBJ1-2; D ambiguous. There are 13 residues in the CDR3. Germline V gene sequence: CDR1 MNHNS, CDR2 SASEGT. The V end was cut by 1 base, the J end by 6 bases, with 9 bases between. The CDR3 loop is CASSEGRQDGYTF. DNA for the CDR3: TGTGCCAGCAGTGAAGGGCGGCAAGATGGCTACACCTTC.

This clone has just one count. The rearrangement uses TRBV10-1 and TRBJ1-2; 7 bases are a match to TRBD1. The CDR3 runs 13 residues. The germline gives CDR1 WNHNN, CDR2 SYGVQD (reference sequence). V lost 4 bases, J lost 4 bases, and 3 bases stayed unmatched. The CDR3 reads CASSVDRLYGYTF. CDR3 nucleotide sequence: TGCGCCAGCAGTGTGGACAGGCTCTATGGCTACACCTTC.

The rearrangement links TRBV5-1 to TRBJ1-2; 7 bases align to TRBD1. The CDR3 covers 16 residues. CDR1 and CDR2 from the germline V gene are SGHRS and YFSETQ. V was pared by 2 bases and J by 3 bases, with 10 bases of the junction left unmatched. The DNA of the CDR3 is TGCGCCAGCAGCTTTCGCGTGACAGGGCTGGACTATGGCTACACCTTC. As protein: CASSFRVTGLDYGYTF.